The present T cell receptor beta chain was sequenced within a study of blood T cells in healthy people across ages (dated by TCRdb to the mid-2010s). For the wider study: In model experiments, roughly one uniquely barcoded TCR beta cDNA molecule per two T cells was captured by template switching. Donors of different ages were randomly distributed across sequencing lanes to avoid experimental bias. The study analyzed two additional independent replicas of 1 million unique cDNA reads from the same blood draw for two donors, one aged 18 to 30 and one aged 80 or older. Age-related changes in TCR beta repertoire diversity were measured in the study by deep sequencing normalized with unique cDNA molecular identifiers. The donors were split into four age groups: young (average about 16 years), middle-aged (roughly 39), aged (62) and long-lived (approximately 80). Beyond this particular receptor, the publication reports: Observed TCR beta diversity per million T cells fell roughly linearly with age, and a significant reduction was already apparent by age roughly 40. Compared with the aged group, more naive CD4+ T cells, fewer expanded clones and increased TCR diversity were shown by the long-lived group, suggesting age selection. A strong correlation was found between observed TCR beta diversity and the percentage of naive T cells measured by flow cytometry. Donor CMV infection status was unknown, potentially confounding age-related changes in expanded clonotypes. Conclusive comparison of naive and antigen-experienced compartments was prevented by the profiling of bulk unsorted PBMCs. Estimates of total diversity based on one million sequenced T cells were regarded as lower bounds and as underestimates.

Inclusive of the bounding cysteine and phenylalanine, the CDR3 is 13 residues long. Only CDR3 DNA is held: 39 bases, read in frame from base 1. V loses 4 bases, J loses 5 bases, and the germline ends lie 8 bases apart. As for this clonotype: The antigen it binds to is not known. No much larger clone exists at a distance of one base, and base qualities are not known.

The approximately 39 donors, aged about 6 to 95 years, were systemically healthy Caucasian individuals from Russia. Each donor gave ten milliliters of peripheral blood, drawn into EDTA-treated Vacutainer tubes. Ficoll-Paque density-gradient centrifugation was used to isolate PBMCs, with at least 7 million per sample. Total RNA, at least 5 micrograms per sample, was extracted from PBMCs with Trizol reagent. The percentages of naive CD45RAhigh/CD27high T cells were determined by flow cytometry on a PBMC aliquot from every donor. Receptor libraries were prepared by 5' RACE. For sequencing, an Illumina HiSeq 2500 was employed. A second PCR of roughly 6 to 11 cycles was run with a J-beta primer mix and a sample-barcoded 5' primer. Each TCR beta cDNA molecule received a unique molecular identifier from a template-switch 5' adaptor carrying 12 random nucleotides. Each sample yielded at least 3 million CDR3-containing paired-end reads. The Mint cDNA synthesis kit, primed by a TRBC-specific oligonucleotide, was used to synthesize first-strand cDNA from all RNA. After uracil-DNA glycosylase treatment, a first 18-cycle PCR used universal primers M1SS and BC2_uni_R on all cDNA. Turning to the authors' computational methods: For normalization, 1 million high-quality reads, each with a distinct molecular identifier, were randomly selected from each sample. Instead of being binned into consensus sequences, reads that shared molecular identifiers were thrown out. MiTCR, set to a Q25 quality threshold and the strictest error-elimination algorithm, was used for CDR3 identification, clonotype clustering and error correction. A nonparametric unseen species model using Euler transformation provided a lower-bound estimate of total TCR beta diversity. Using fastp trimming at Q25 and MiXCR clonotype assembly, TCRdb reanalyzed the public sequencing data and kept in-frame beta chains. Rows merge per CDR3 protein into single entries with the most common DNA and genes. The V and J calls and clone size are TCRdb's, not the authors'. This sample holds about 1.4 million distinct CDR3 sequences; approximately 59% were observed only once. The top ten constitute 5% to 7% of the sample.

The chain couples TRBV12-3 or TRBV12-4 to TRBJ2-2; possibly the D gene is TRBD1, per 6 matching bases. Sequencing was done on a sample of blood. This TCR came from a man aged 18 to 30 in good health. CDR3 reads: CASSSGQTGELFF. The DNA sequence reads TGTGCCAGCAGTTCCGGACAGACCGGGGAGCTGTTTTTT.